The rows below give T cell receptor beta chains drawn from one sample of a study of T-cell reconstitution after alpha-beta-depleted transplantation in children. TCRdb fed the PCR reads into MiXCR, producing one record per CDR3 protein. The sample has 450,000 to 600,000 distinct CDR3 sequences, roughly a tenth seen once. The material sequenced was PBMCs, taken before TCRalphabeta/CD19-depleted stem cell transplant. These receptors were obtained from a child aged 2-15 years with inherited bone marrow failure, due to receive a stem cell transplant. The CDR3 runs from the conserved cysteine through the conserved F or W. D genes are given only for firm matches. Clone size is shown for a subset of rows, as once, few, many or a class of expanded clone.

CDR3	DNA	size	V	D	J
CSARADPSGANVLTF	TGCAGTGCTAGAGCAGACCCCTCTGGGGCCAACGTCCTGACTTTC	many	TRBV20-1	.	TRBJ2-6
CSAPSRATSTGELFF	TGCAGTGCCCCATCTAGGGCGACCTCAACCGGGGAGCTGTTTTTT	few	TRBV20-1	.	TRBJ2-2
CASRHRTGPRNTEAFF	TGTGCCAGCAGACACAGGACAGGCCCTAGGAACACTGAAGCTTTCTTT	many	TRBV6-2/TRBV6-3	TRBD1	TRBJ1-1
CASSPSLAFGPSYNEQFF	TGTGCCAGCAGCCCTAGTCTAGCGTTCGGGCCTAGCTACAATGAGCAGTTCTTC	many	TRBV7-6	.	TRBJ2-1
CASSKRGDRENSYEQYF	TGTGCCAGCAGCAAACGGGGTGATCGGGAGAACTCCTACGAGCAGTACTTC	many	TRBV21-1	.	TRBJ2-7
CASSQSMDTLNTEAFF	TGCGCCAGCAGCCAATCAATGGACACCTTGAACACTGAAGCTTTCTTT	few	TRBV4-3	.	TRBJ1-1
CASSLGHPTGELFF	TGTGCCAGCAGCTTGGGGCACCCCACCGGGGAGCTGTTTTTT	many	TRBV5-6	.	TRBJ2-2
CASSLRIRRGPQETQYF	TGTGCCAGCAGTTTAAGGATTAGGCGGGGCCCCCAAGAGACCCAGTACTTC	once	TRBV12-3/TRBV12-4	.	TRBJ2-5
CATSRDGGGGRNEQFF	TGTGCCACCAGCAGAGATGGTGGCGGGGGCCGGAATGAGCAGTTCTTC	many	TRBV15	.	TRBJ2-1
CASSPGTSEREQYF	TGTGCCAGCAGTCCCGGGACTAGCGAGAGGGAGCAGTACTTC	many	TRBV28	TRBD2	TRBJ2-7
CASSPRTSGSNEQFF	TGTGCCAGCAGCCCGCGGACTAGCGGGAGTAATGAGCAGTTCTTC	.	TRBV9	TRBD2	TRBJ2-1
CASSPGTGPEQFF	TGTGCCAGCAGCCCAGGGACAGGCCCCGAGCAGTTCTTC	.	TRBV27	TRBD1	TRBJ2-1
CSAPNPGLAGVADTQYF	TGCAGTGCTCCTAATCCGGGACTAGCGGGAGTGGCAGATACGCAGTATTTT	many	TRBV20-1	TRBD2	TRBJ2-3
CASSITPGEGYSNQPQHF	TGTGCCAGTAGTATAACCCCAGGGGAGGGCTATAGCAATCAGCCCCAGCATTTT	many	TRBV19	.	TRBJ1-5